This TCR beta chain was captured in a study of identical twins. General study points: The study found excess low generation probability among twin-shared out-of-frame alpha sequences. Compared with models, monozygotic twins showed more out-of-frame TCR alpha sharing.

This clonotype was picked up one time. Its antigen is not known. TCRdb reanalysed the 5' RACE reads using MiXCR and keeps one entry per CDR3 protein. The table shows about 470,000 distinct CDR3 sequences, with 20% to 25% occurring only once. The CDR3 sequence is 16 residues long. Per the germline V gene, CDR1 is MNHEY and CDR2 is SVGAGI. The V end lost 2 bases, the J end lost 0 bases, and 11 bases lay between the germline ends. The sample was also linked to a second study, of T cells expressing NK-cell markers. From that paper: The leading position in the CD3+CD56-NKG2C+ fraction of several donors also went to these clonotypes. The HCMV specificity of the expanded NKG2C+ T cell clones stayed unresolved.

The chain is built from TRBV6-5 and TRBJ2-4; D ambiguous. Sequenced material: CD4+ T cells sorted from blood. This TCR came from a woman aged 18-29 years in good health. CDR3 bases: TGTGCCAGCAGTTACGCGCAGTCGCTAGCCAAAAACATTCAGTACTTC. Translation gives CASSYAQSLAKNIQYF.